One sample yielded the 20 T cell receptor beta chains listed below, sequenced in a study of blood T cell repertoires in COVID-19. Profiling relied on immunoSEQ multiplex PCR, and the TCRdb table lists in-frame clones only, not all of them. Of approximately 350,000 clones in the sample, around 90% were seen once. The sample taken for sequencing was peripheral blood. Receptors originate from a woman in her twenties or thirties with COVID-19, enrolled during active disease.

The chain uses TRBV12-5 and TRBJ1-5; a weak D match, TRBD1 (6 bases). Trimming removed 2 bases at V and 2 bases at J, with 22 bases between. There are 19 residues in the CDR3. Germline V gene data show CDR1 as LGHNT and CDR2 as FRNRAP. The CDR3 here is CASGLPTCGQSWGNQPQHF. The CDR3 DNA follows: TGTGCTAGTGGTTTGCCCACTTGCGGACAGTCGTGGGGCAATCAGCCCCAGCATTTT.

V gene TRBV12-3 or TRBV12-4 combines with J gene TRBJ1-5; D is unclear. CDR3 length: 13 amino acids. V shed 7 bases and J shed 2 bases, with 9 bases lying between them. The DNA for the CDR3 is TGTGCCAGCATGGCCGGGGGCAATCAGCCCCAGCATTTT. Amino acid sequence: CASMAGGNQPQHF.

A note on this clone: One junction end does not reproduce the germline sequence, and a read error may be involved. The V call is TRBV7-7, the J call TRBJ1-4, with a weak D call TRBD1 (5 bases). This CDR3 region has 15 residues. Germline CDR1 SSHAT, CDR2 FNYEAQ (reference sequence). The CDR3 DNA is TGTGCTAGCAGCGAAGATAGACAGAAAAATGAAAAACTGTTTTTT. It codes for CASSEDRQKNEKLFF. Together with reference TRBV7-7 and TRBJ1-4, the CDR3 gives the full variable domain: GAGVSQSPRYKVTKRGQDVTLRCDPISSHATLYWYQQALGQGPEFLTYFNYEAQPDKSGLPSDRFSAERPEGSISTLTIQRTEQRDSAMYRCASSEDRQKNEKLFFGSGTQLSVL.

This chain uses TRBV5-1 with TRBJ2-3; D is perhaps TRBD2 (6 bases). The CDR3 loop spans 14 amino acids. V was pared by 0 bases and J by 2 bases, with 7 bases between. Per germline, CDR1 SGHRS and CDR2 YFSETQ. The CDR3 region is CASSLGGNTDTQYF. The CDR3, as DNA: TGCGCCAGCAGCTTGGGCGGGAACACAGATACGCAGTATTTT.

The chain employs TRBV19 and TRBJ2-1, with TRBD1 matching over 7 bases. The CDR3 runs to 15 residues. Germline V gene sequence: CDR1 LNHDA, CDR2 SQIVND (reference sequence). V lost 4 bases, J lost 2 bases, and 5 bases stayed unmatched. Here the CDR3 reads CASSTGTAPYNEQFF. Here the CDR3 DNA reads TGTGCCAGTAGTACCGGGACAGCCCCCTACAATGAGCAGTTCTTC.

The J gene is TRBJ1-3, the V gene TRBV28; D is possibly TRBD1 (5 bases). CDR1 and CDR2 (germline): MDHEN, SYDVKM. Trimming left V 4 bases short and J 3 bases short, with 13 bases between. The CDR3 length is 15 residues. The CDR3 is CASSYPPGIGNTIYF. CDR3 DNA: TGTGCCAGCAGTTACCCCCCAGGGATTGGAAACACCATATATTTT.

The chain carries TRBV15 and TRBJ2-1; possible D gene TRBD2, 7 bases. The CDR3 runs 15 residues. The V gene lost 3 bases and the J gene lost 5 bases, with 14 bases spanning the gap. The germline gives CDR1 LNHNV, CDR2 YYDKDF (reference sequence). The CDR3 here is CATSSKGEGHNEQFF. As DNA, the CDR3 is TGTGCCACCAGCAGCAAGGGGGAGGGCCACAATGAGCAGTTCTTC.

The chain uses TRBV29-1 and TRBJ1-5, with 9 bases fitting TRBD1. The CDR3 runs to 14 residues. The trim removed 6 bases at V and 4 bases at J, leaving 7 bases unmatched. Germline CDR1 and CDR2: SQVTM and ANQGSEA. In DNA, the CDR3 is TGCAGCGTCCTGGACAGGGGTTTGAATCAGCCCCAGCATTTT. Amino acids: CSVLDRGLNQPQHF.

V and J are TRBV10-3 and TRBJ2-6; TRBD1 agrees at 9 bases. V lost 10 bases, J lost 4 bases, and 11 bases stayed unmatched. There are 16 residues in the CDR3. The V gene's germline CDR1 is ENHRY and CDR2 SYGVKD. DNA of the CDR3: TGTGCCACCTCTCGGGACAGGGAGGCCGGGGCCAACGTCCTGACTTTC. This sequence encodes CATSRDREAGANVLTF.

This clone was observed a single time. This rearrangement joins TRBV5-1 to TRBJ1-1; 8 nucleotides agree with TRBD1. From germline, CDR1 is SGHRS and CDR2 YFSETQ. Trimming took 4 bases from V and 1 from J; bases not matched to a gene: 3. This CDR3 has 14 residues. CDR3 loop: CASSQTGGNTEAFF. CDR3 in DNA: TGCGCCAGCAGCCAAACAGGGGGGAACACTGAAGCTTTCTTT.

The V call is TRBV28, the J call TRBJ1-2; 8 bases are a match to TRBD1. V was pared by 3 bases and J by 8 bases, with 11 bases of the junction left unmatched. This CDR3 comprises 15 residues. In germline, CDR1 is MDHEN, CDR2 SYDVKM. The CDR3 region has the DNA TGTGCCAGCAGTTTTGGACAGGGAGTTTTGGGGGGCTACACCTTC. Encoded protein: CASSFGQGVLGGYTF.

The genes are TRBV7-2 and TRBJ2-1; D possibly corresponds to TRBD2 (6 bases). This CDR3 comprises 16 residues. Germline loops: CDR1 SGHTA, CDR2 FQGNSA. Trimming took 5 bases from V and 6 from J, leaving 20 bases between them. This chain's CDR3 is CASSPGFWIAVNEQFF. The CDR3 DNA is TGTGCCAGCAGCCCCGGATTTTGGATAGCGGTCAATGAGCAGTTCTTC. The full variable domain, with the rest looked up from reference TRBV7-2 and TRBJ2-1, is GAGVSQSPSNKVTEKGKDVELRCDPISGHTALYWYRQSLGQGLEFLIYFQGNSAPDKSGLPSDRFSAERTGGSVSTLTIQRTQQEDSAVYLCASSPGFWIAVNEQFFGPGTRLTVL.

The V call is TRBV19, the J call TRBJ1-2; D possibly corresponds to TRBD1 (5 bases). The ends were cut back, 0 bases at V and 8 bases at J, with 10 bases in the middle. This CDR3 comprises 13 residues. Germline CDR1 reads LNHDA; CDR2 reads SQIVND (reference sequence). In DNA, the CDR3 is TGTGCCAGTAGTATAGACAGGGTAAGCGGCTACACCTTC. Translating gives CASSIDRVSGYTF. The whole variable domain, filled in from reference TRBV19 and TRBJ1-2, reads DGGITQSPKYLFRKEGQNVTLSCEQNLNHDAMYWYRQDPGQGLRLIYYSQIVNDFQKGDIAEGYSVSREKKESFPLTVTSAQKNPTAFYLCASSIDRVSGYTFGSGTRLTVV.

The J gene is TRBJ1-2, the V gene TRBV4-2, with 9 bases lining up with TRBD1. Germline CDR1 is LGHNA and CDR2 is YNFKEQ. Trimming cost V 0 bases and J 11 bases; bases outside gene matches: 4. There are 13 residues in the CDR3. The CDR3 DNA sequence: TGTGCCAGCAGCCAAGATCCCGGGACAGGGTACACCTTC. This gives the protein CASSQDPGTGYTF.

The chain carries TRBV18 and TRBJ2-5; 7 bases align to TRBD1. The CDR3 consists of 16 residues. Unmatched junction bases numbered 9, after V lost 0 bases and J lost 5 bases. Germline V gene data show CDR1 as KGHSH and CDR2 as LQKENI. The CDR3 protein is CASSPPGTVGLETQYF. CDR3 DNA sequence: TGTGCCAGCTCACCACCAGGGACAGTAGGACTTGAGACCCAGTACTTC.

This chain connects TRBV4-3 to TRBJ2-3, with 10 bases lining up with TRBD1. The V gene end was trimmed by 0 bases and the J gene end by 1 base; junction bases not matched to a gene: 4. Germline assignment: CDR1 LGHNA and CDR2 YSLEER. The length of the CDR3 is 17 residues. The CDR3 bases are TGCGCCAGCAGCCAAGATGGGGGGACAGGGGGCACAGATACGCAGTATTTT. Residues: CASSQDGGTGGTDTQYF.

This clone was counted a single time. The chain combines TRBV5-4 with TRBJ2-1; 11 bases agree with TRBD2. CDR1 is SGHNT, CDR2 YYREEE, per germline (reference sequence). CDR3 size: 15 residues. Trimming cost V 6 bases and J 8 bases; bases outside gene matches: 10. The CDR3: CASKSTSGIPDEQFF. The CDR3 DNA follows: TGTGCCAGCAAATCGACTAGCGGGATTCCCGATGAGCAGTTCTTC.

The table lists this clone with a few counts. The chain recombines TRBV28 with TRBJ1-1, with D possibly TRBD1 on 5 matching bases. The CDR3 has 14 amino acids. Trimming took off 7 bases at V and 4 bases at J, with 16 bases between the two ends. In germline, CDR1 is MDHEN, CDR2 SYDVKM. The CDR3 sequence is CASTRGDGITEAFF. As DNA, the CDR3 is TGTGCCAGCACCCGGGGGGACGGTATCACTGAAGCTTTCTTT.

CDR3 loop: CASSLTEGGEKLFF. In nucleotides, the CDR3 is TGTGCCAGCAGTTTAACGGAGGGAGGGGAAAAACTGTTTTTT. The J gene is TRBJ1-4, the V gene TRBV27; D gene uncertain. There are 14 residues in the CDR3. Germline loops: CDR1 MNHEY, CDR2 SMNVEV (reference sequence). Trimming stripped 2 bases from V and 8 bases from J, with 12 bases between.

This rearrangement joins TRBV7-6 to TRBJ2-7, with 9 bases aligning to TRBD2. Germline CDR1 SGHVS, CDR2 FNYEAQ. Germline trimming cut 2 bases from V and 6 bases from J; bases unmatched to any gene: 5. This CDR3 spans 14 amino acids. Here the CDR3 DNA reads TGTGCCAGCAGCTTATCGGGACTAGCAGGCGAGCAGTACTTC. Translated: CASSLSGLAGEQYF.